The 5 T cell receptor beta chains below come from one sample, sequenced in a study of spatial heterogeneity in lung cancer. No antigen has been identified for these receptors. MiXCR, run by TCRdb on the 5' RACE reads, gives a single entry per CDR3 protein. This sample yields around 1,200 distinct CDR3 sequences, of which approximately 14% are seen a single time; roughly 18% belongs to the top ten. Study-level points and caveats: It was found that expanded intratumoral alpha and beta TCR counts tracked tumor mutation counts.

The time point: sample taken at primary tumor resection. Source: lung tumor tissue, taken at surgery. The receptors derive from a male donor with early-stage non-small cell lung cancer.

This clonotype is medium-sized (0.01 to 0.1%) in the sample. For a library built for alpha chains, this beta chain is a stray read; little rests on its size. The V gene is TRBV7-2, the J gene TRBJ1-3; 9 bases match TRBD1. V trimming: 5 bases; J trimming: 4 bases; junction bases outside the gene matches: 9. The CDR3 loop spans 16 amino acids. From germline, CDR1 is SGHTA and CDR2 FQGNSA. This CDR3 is CASSPRQGEGGNTIYF. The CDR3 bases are TGTGCCAGCAGCCCGCGACAGGGGGAAGGAGGAAACACCATATATTTT.

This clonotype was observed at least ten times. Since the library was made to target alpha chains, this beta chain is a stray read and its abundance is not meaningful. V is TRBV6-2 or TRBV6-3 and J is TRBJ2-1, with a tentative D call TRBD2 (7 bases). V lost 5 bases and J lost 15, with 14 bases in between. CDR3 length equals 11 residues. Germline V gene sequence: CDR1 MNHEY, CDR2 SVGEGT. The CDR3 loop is CASSQGSGGFF. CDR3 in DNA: TGTGCCAGCAGTCAGGGGTCGGGGGGGTTCTTC.

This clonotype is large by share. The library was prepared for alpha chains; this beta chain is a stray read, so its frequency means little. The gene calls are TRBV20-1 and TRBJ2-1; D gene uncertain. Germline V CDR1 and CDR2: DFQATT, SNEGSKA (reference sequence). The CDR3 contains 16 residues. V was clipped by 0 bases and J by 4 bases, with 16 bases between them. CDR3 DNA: TGCAGTGCTAGAGATCCAATAGGCAGGATGTACAATGAGCAGTTCTTC. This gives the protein CSARDPIGRMYNEQFF.

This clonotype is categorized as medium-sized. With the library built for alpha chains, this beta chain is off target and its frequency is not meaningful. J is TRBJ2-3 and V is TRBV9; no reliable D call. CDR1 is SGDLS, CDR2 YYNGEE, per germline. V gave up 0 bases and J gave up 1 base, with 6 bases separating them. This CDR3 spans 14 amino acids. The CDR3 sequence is CASSVGQRTDTQYF. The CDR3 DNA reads TGTGCCAGCAGCGTAGGTCAGCGCACAGATACGCAGTATTTT.

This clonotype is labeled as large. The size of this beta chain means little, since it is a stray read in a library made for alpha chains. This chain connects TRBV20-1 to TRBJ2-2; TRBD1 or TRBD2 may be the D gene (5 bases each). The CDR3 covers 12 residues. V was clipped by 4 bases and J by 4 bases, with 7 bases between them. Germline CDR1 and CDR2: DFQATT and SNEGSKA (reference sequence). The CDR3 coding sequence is TGCAGTGCTACAGGGACCACCGGGGAGCTGTTTTTT. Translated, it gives CSATGTTGELFF.